This entry describes one TCR beta chain. Which antigen it targets is not known. The input lacks base qualities; no much larger clone sits a single base away. Libraries were constructed by the immunoSEQ multiplex PCR assay. For the multiplex PCR, a mixture combining 60 forward primers for TCR Vbeta segments and 13 reverse primers for TCR Jbeta segments was used. A multiplex PCR assay on genomic DNA amplified the CDR3 region of rearranged TCR beta genes. The Illumina HiSeq System was used to sequence the amplified TCR beta libraries as 87-base-pair reads. Regarding the original processing steps: In a later analysis, tens of millions of unique TCR beta chains were counted across the 690 or so repertoires, and roughly 11 million of these chains were shared by at least two donors. A nearest-neighbor algorithm error-corrected the raw reads and collapsed the reads into unique sequences, merging closely related sequences to remove PCR and sequencing errors. Alignment of CDR3 sequences to IMGT reference sequences was used to assign V, D and J gene segments. Each retained sequence needed at least a six-nucleotide match to both a V gene segment and a J gene segment. A rearrangement counted as productive if the CDR3 had no stop codons and remained in frame with V and J, and every other rearrangement counted as non-productive. Following IMGT convention, CDR3 was defined as the stretch from the second conserved V-encoded cysteine to the conserved J-encoded phenylalanine. The earlier analysis of about 620 of the donors excluded sequences that lacked an unambiguous match to a single V gene segment. An earlier analysis of fewer than 650 of the donors classified V segments as functional when productive rearrangements were above 56.7% and as segregating when the standard deviation between donors was above 5%. A statistical classification framework was built to diagnose cytomegalovirus status from the catalog of TCR beta chain sequences. A later analysis assigned V and J genes by comparing TCR nucleotide sequences with IMGT/GENE-DB human TR gene sequences. In a later analysis, CDR3 sequences and most-parsimonious VDJ recombination scenarios were assigned using the TCRdist pipeline. In a later analysis, every TCR beta chain was defined by the combination of its CDR3 amino acid sequence and its V-gene family, and reads without a unique V-gene family were dropped. As a way to deal with suspected cross-contamination and a sequencing artifact, a later analysis dropped 450 to 700 nucleotide sequences that were highly shared and had low generation probability. A later analysis calculated a clonal expansion index for each public chain from normalized within-repertoire ranks of inferred template counts. A later analysis computed generation probabilities with a VDJ recombination model fitted to out-of-frame rearrangements, and checked the results against IGoR. In a later analysis, hypergeometric tests were used to score TCR-TCR, TCR-HLA and TCR-CMV co-occurrence, with a repertoire-size bias correction applied to TCR pairs. False discovery rates were estimated in a later analysis by permuting HLA or CMV assignments 20 times. In a later analysis, co-occurring TCRs were grouped using DBSCAN, and TCRdist sequence similarity was added for clustering within HLA-allele-positive subsets. Repertoires with fewer than 30,000 or more than 120,000 public chains, plus five repertoires with anomalous nucleotide sharing, were excluded from co-occurrence clustering. TCRdb took this table from immuneACCESS and kept in-frame rearrangements with V and J called. Such tables lack part of the clones; where checked against another copy, unresolved V genes explain under half of the gap, and the rest is unexplained. The D gene and trimming were derived from the DNA, and the V and J assignments and clone size from that table. The table for this sample lists roughly 150,000 clones; around 79% of them were counted only once. Of the sample, roughly 0.68% falls within the top ten clones.

The record originates from a study of cytomegalovirus exposure and HLA in healthy donors (dated 2017 in TCRdb). In terms of the full investigation: An earlier analysis of under 600 of the donors reported 276 Gb of sequence data and some 120 million unique TCR beta sequences from roughly 180 million T cells. Typing coverage differed by locus: A, B, C, DRB1 and DQB1 were typed in about 620-630 donors, DQA1 in 500 to 550, DPA1 in approximately 600, and DPB1 in roughly 450. Both class I and class II loci were covered by HLA typing, at four-digit resolution. An earlier analysis of 587 of the donors applied high-throughput TCR beta sequencing to assess whether each TCR beta V gene segment acted as functional or pseudogenic. Genome-wide SNP genotypes for about 60% of the roughly 700 donors were used in a later genetic analysis, which treated that subset as a discovery cohort. Donor age, sex, ethnicity and CMV serostatus were collected together with the repertoire data. The study was designed to test whether signatures of past pathogen exposure could be identified by cataloging public T cell receptors. Among around 400 genotyped donors of the cohort, an average of approximately 240,000 unique TCR beta nucleotide sequences was sequenced per donor, of which 15% to 20% were non-productive. Roughly 5 DR-DQ haplotypes were treated as single units for association and clustering because of strong linkage in the cohort. The study used immunosequencing to profile the T cell repertoires of 666 subjects and linked those repertoires to cytomegalovirus serostatus. Roughly 300 gigabases of sequencing data and around 90 million unique TCR sequences made up an early release that covered approximately 700 HLA-typed donors. A later analysis re-examined previously published TCR beta repertoires from roughly 720 donors and added high-resolution HLA genotyping to investigate patterns of TCR occurrence. In addition to the first cohort of around 670 subjects, a separate validation cohort of about 120 different subjects was used. To predict cytomegalovirus infection status, the study combined high-throughput TCR immunosequencing, statistical association of individual TCRs with disease status, and machine learning. All discovery cohort repertoires had been generated using a single sequencing platform. The later analysis used no new phenotypic data to find candidate immune exposures, relying instead on TCR beta sequences and their occurrence across donors. Among the approximately 430 genotyped donors, roughly 80% belonged to the genetic ancestry cluster associated with self-reported Caucasian donors. Broad study findings and their caveats: The only immune exposure information available for the cohort was CMV serostatus. A further reported finding was that TCR beta sequences accurately predicted the HLA-A and HLA-B alleles for most subjects in the first cohort. Most TCR sequences were seen in very few donors, while some public TCRs were found in many individuals. The study gave a list of some 150 TCR beta chains associated with cytomegalovirus. In a later analysis, most CMV-associated TCR beta chains were found to appear HLA-restricted, with HLA associations seemingly driven largely by CMV exposure. Compared with the approximately 670-donor mean, donors in an Asian-associated ancestry cluster had fewer N-insertions in productive TCRs, according to a later genetic analysis. In vitro tests confirmed that three of the cytomegalovirus-associated TCR beta chains recognize cytomegalovirus antigens. In both the original and validation cohorts, the classifier was reported to diagnose cytomegalovirus status with high specificity and sensitivity. Because the 87-base-pair reads could not distinguish some IMGT-functional V segments, including TRBV6-2 and TRBV6-3, those segments were excluded. Strong co-occurrence of HLA alleles, especially DR and DQ, made assigning TCR associations to individual alleles difficult. In a later analysis, HLA-associated TCR beta chains showed more clonal expansion and lower generation probabilities than non-associated chains that were equally common. Because some donors lacked HLA typing at each locus, the association tests relied only on the typed subset. The authors suggested that the approach could potentially be extended to other disease states and immunological phenotypes. A cluster of highly shared sequence variants was judged likely to be a technical artifact of the sequencing pipeline. In this cohort, only TCR beta chains were sequenced, and detectable features were limited by the absence of alpha or paired-chain data. A later genetic analysis associated a missense DCLRE1C variant with V-gene and J-gene trimming of TCR beta chains, and an independent cohort replicated the association. Presence/absence analyses assumed roughly uniform sequencing depth across donors, an assumption that may not hold. At a false discovery rate of 0.05, a later analysis linked approximately 18,000 TCR beta sequences to specific HLA alleles. Linkage disequilibrium might explain the correlated functional status among segregating V segments, but an unknown experimental factor could not be ruled out. Over 15 rarely observed V segments, including chromosome 9 orphons, were excluded from the earlier analysis of about 500 of the donors because counts were too low. In a later analysis, TCR association rates were found to vary across HLA loci, with the most associated TCRs seen for DRB1 alleles and the fewest for HLA-C alleles. A later analysis reported that several top co-occurrence clusters appeared linked to parvovirus B19, influenza, CMV and Epstein-Barr virus. In an earlier analysis of 450 to 750 of the donors, most TCR beta V segments appeared in productive rearrangements about 87% or about 30% of the time, broadly matching IMGT annotations.

The cohort consisted of more than 650 healthy bone marrow donors. All cohort members were sampled while nominally healthy, although unrecorded immune exposures were likely present. The donor was CMV seronegative and belonged to the group of 320 or so seronegative cohort members. A peripheral blood sample was provided by each donor, and peripheral blood mononuclear cells were used for TCR beta sequencing. Genomic DNA was extracted from the blood cell samples with the Qiagen DNeasy Blood Extraction Kit. The CDR3 spans 15 residues, from the cysteine through the phenylalanine. The retained sequence is limited to the CDR3, 45 bases, with the frame set at the first base. The germline V gene (reference sequence) specifies LNHDA as CDR1 and SQIVND as CDR2. V is pruned by 1 base and J by 5 bases, leaving 5 bases of the junction without a gene match.

The chain uses TRBV19 and TRBJ1-5; TRBD1 lines up with 7 middle nucleotides. The TCR sequence derives from a male donor in good health and CMV-seronegative. The sequenced material came from PBMCs. The nucleotide sequence is TGTGCCAGTAGTATAGGCCCAGGGGGAGATCAGCCCCAGCATTTT. Translated, this is CASSIGPGGDQPQHF. The variable domain in full, with residues beyond the CDR3 obtained from the reference TRBV19 and TRBJ1-5 genes, is DGGITQSPKYLFRKEGQNVTLSCEQNLNHDAMYWYRQDPGQGLRLIYYSQIVNDFQKGDIAEGYSVSREKKESFPLTVTSAQKNPTAFYLCASSIGPGGDQPQHFGDGTRLSIL.